The rows below give T cell receptor beta chains drawn from one sample of a study of regulatory T cells in long-lasting Graves disease. TCRdb recomputed calls from the multiplex PCR reads with MiXCR, one row per CDR3 protein. This sample carries about 380,000 distinct CDR3 sequences, about 14% of them seen once, and the ten largest clones take 22%. The source material was peripheral blood mononuclear cells (PBMCs), sampled at new diagnosis, from a patient treated with antithyroid drugs. These receptors were obtained from a female donor with Graves disease. Both conserved end residues are part of each CDR3. A D gene is named only where the DNA matches it firmly. Clone size, where shown, is once, few, many, or a class for clones that have expanded.

V gene	D gene	clone size	J gene	CDR3 DNA	CDR3 protein
TRBV28	TRBD1	many	TRBJ2-7	TGTGCCAGCAAGGCCCCCGGGACAGGGGGTAACGAGCAGTACTTC	CASKAPGTGGNEQYF
TRBV7-9	TRBD2	many	TRBJ2-2	TGTGCCAGCAGCGTTAGCGGGAGGGCCACCGGGGAGCTGTTTTTT	CASSVSGRATGELFF
TRBV10-3	NA	many	TRBJ1-5	TGTGCCATCAGCCAGACGGGCCACAGGGCATATAGCAATCAGCCCCAGCATTTT	CAISQTGHRAYSNQPQHF
TRBV2	TRBD2	many	TRBJ2-1	TGTGCCAGCAGTACAACTAGCGGGAGGAAGAGAAATGAGCAGTTCTTC	CASSTTSGRKRNEQFF
TRBV6-1	NA	many	TRBJ2-1	TGTGCCAGCAGGTCCCTCGCGGGACCCTCCTACAATGAGCAGTTCTTC	CASRSLAGPSYNEQFF
TRBV20-1	TRBD1	NA	TRBJ1-4	TGCAGCGGACAGGGGATAACTAATGAAAAACTGTTTTTT	CSGQGITNEKLFF
TRBV5-1	NA	many	TRBJ2-7	TGCGCCAGCAGCTTGGAGGCACTAGCTATGAAGCACGAGCAGTACTTC	CASSLEALAMKHEQYF
TRBV7-2	NA	many	TRBJ2-3	TGTGCCAGCAGCTTAGCGGTTGGCTCGGGTACAGATACGCAGTATTTT	CASSLAVGSGTDTQYF
TRBV13	NA	NA	TRBJ2-7	TGTGCCAGCAGCCACGGATCTAGAGTCTACGAGCAGTACTTC	CASSHGSRVYEQYF
TRBV27	NA	few	TRBJ2-3	TGTGCCAGCACAACTCTCTCCCCCGGCAAAGATACGCAGTATTTT	CASTTLSPGKDTQYF
TRBV5-1	NA	many	TRBJ1-1	TGCGCCAGCAGCTTGGTTTTTGGACGAGCTTTCTTT	CASSLVFGRAFF
TRBV20-1	TRBD1	many	TRBJ1-2	TGCAGTGCTAGAGATCAGGGGGGAGGCTATGGCTACACCTTC	CSARDQGGGYGYTF
TRBV20-1	NA	many	TRBJ2-7	TGCAGTGCTAGGGGGGACGAGCAGTACTTC	CSARGDEQYF
TRBV2	NA	NA	TRBJ1-1	TGTGCCAGCAGTGGGTGGGGGCCCAACACTGAAGCTTTCTTT	CASSGWGPNTEAFF
TRBV9	TRBD2	few	TRBJ2-5	TGTGCCAGCAGCGTAGATTCGCTGGGAGGGGAGACCCAGTACTTC	CASSVDSLGGETQYF
TRBV6-1	TRBD2	many	TRBJ2-3	TGTGCCAGCAGTGAACTAGCGGGAGCAGATACGCAGTATTTT	CASSELAGADTQYF
TRBV2	NA	NA	TRBJ2-3	TGTGCCAGCAACAATTGGCGGGGCAGCACAGATACGCAGTATTTT	CASNNWRGSTDTQYF
TRBV27	NA	few	TRBJ2-7	TGTGCCAGCAGTTTATATTTTGGTTATCGAGGGGAGCAGTACTTC	CASSLYFGYRGEQYF
TRBV29-1	TRBD1	NA	TRBJ2-6	TGCAGCGTTTGGGACAGCGAATCTGGGGCCAACGTCCTGACTTTC	CSVWDSESGANVLTF
TRBV12-3/TRBV12-4	TRBD1	many	TRBJ1-1	TGTGCCAGCAGTTACCGGGGAGGGACAGTCCCAGGGGCTTTCTTT	CASSYRGGTVPGAFF
TRBV7-9	NA	NA	TRBJ1-6	TGTGCCAGCAGCTTAGGTGGTACCTATAATTCACCCCTCCACTTT	CASSLGGTYNSPLHF
TRBV5-1	TRBD1	NA	TRBJ2-2	TGCGCCAGCAGTTCTCGACAGGGGCACGAGGAGCTGTTTTTT	CASSSRQGHEELFF
TRBV10-1	TRBD2	NA	TRBJ2-3	TGCGCCAGCAGTGACGGGAGGGACACAGATACGCAGTATTTT	CASSDGRDTDTQYF
TRBV27	TRBD2	many	TRBJ2-1	TGTGCCAGCAGTTCACCTACTAGCGGGCCCTACAATGAGCAGTTCTTC	CASSSPTSGPYNEQFF
TRBV27	NA	many	TRBJ2-2	TGTGCCAGCAGGGGCTTAACCGGGGAGCTGTTTTTT	CASRGLTGELFF
TRBV2	TRBD1	NA	TRBJ2-7	TGTGCCAGCCTAAACGGGACAGGGGGCTCCTACGAGCAGTACTTC	CASLNGTGGSYEQYF
TRBV30	NA	many	TRBJ1-4	TGTGCCTGGAGTGTACGAGGCCGGACTAATGAAAAACTGTTTTTT	CAWSVRGRTNEKLFF
TRBV5-5	TRBD1	many	TRBJ1-2	TGTGCCAGCAGCTTGGTAGCAGGGGGCGATTTTGGCTACACCTTC	CASSLVAGGDFGYTF
TRBV20-1	NA	many	TRBJ2-7	TGCAGTGCTAGTACTACAGTCTCCTACGAGCAGTACTTC	CSASTTVSYEQYF
TRBV14	TRBD2	NA	TRBJ2-1	TGTGCCAGCAGCCCTAGAACGACTAGCGGGAGGGCCCAGGGCGAGCAGTTCTTC	CASSPRTTSGRAQGEQFF
TRBV9	TRBD1	NA	TRBJ2-2	TGTGCCAGCAGCGACCCGACAGGGGTCGGAAACACCGGGGAGCTGTTTTTT	CASSDPTGVGNTGELFF
TRBV20-1	NA	NA	TRBJ2-3	TGCAGTGCTAGTTATCAGGGACTCAGCACAGATACGCAGTATTTT	CSASYQGLSTDTQYF
TRBV6-1	NA	many	TRBJ2-6	TGTGCCAGCAGTGAGAGACAGGCTTCTGGGGCCAACGTCCTGACTTTC	CASSERQASGANVLTF
TRBV5-1	NA	many	TRBJ1-1	TGCGCCAGCGCATCAACAGGGTCCAGTAACACTGAAGCTTTCTTT	CASASTGSSNTEAFF
TRBV27	NA	few	TRBJ1-6	TGTGCCAGCAACCCGGGAAGGGTGGGCTCCTATAATTCACCCCTCCACTTT	CASNPGRVGSYNSPLHF
TRBV7-9	NA	NA	TRBJ1-4	TGTGCCAGCAGATCGACAGCAACTAATGAAAAACTGTTTTTT	CASRSTATNEKLFF
TRBV20-1	TRBD1	NA	TRBJ2-5	TGCAGTGCTACCCTGACAGGGGCGCGGGAGACCCAGTACTTC	CSATLTGARETQYF
TRBV20-1	NA	many	TRBJ2-2	TGCAGTGCTAGCTCTTTCAACCGTAGGGAGCTGTTTTTT	CSASSFNRRELFF
TRBV29-1	NA	NA	TRBJ2-1	TGCAGCGTTGTCGTGGGCCGGACCTACAATGAGCAGTTCTTC	CSVVVGRTYNEQFF
TRBV12-3/TRBV12-4	NA	many	TRBJ1-5	TGTGCCAGCAGTTTAGGGTCGGCCCAGCATTTT	CASSLGSAQHF
TRBV11-3	NA	few	TRBJ2-5	TGTGCCAGCAGCTTAGATCCCAGACAAGAGACCCAGTACTTC	CASSLDPRQETQYF
TRBV13	NA	many	TRBJ1-1	TGTGCCAGCAGCCAGCGCATCAGGTGGCCCACTGAAGCTTTCTTT	CASSQRIRWPTEAFF
TRBV7-9	NA	few	TRBJ2-5	TGTGCCAGCAGTGGCGAGCGAGCACTTTGGGAGACCCAGTACTTC	CASSGERALWETQYF
TRBV28	NA	many	TRBJ2-7	TGTGCCAGCACCGAGACCCGGGGCCTGAACTACGAGCAGTACTTC	CASTETRGLNYEQYF
TRBV9	TRBD1	many	TRBJ2-7	TGTGCCAGCAGCCCGCGACAGGGTCGTTCTTCGGACGAGCAGTACTTC	CASSPRQGRSSDEQYF
TRBV6-2/TRBV6-3	TRBD1	many	TRBJ1-1	TGTGCCAGCAGTTACGACGACAGGGAGGCTAAGGGTGAAGCTTTCTTT	CASSYDDREAKGEAFF